This TCR beta chain was found in a study of cytomegalovirus exposure and HLA in healthy donors. The study's findings and limits: Within an earlier analysis, most TCR beta V segments proved productive either about 90% or about 30% of the time. Presence/absence analyses assumed roughly uniform sequencing depth across donors, which may not hold. Highly shared sequence variants in one cluster were likely a sequencing artifact. One variant, a missense change in DCLRE1C, was linked in a later analysis to TCR beta V- and J-gene trimming.

V lost 5 bases, J lost 9 bases, and 14 bases lay in between. CDR1 is MDHEN, CDR2 SYDVKM, per germline. There are 12 residues in the CDR3. In the case of this clone: Its target is unknown.

The primer mix had 60 Vbeta and 13 Jbeta primers. Sequencing used immunoSEQ multiplex PCR; TCRdb keeps in-frame clones, though not all of them. Of fewer than 85,000 clones in the sample, roughly 82% are singletons; the top ten hold around 18%. The receptor's source is a man aged 70-80 years in good health and CMV-seropositive. The rearrangement links TRBV28 to TRBJ2-7; D is uncertain. The source material was PBMCs. The CDR3 DNA reads as TGTGCCAGCAGTCGAGCCGCCTCGGGGCAGTACTTC. It codes for CASSRAASGQYF. Together with reference TRBV28 and TRBJ2-7, the CDR3 gives the full variable domain: DVKVTQSSRYLVKRTGEKVFLECVQDMDHENMFWYRQDPGLGLRLIYFSYDVKMKEKGDIPEGYSVSREKKERFSLILESASTNQTSMYLCASSRAASGQYFGPGTRLTVT.